One sample yielded the 24 T cell receptor beta chains listed below, sequenced in a study of blood T cell repertoires in COVID-19. Produced via immunoSEQ multiplex PCR; TCRdb's table is partial and in-frame only. The sample includes more than 70,000 clones, more than 75% of them seen just once. Sequences were obtained from peripheral blood. These receptors were taken from a middle-aged man with active or convalescent COVID-19.

Only a few counts were recorded for this clone. The V call is TRBV9, the J call TRBJ2-3; possibly TRBD1 for D (5 bases). The CDR3 is 16 residues long. Germline V gene sequence: CDR1 SGDLS, CDR2 YYNGEE. V lost 0 bases to trimming and J lost 0 bases, with 11 bases between them. The CDR3 sequence is CASSVGVDTSTDTQYF. The DNA for the CDR3 is TGTGCCAGCAGCGTAGGAGTGGACACTAGCACAGATACGCAGTATTTT.

CDR3 nucleotides: TGCAGCGCCCGAGGGGACAGGGGTAACACTGAAGCTTTCTTT. It yields the protein CSARGDRGNTEAFF. The chain has TRBV29-1 and TRBJ1-1, with 10 bases that match TRBD1. With V trimmed by 7 bases and J by 2 bases, 7 bases remained unmatched. The germline CDR1 and CDR2 sequences are SQVTM and ANQGSEA. The CDR3 runs to 14 residues.

This clone was seen a handful of times. This chain joins TRBV7-9 and TRBJ2-7, with D possibly matching TRBD1 (8 bases). This CDR3 contains 14 residues. V was shortened by 5 bases and J by 7 bases, with 18 bases between the two germline ends. Germline V CDR1 and CDR2: SEHNR, FQNEAQ (reference sequence). The chain's CDR3 is CASSLHGQGGEQYF. CDR3 in DNA: TGTGCCAGCAGCCTCCACGGACAGGGAGGGGAGCAGTACTTC. The full variable domain, rest sourced from reference TRBV7-9 and TRBJ2-7, is DTGVSQNPRHKITKRGQNVTFRCDPISEHNRLYWYRQTLGQGPEFLTYFQNEAQLEKSRLLSDRFSAERPKGSFSTLEIQRTEQGDSAMYLCASSLHGQGGEQYFGPGTRLTVT.

This clone was seen just once. The rearrangement uses TRBV3-1 (or the pseudogene TRBV3-2) and TRBJ1-3; possibly TRBD1 for D (5 bases). CDR1 is LGHDT, CDR2 YNNKEL, per germline (reference sequence). V was pared by 1 base and J by 3 bases, with 10 bases between. The CDR3 is 15 residues long. The CDR3 spells CASSQGWGGGNTIYF. DNA for the CDR3: TGTGCCAGCAGCCAAGGCTGGGGGGGTGGAAACACCATATATTTT.

The V gene is TRBV7-8, the J gene TRBJ2-3, with TRBD1 matching 8 bases. V lost 7 bases, J lost 1 base, and 4 bases stayed unmatched. The germline V gene encodes CDR1 SGHVS and CDR2 FQNEAQ. The CDR3 spans 14 residues. DNA of the CDR3: TGTGCCAGCACCAAGACAGGGGGCACAGATACGCAGTATTTT. Its protein is CASTKTGGTDTQYF.

There are a few counts of this clone. The chain uses TRBV18 and TRBJ1-6; D possibly corresponds to TRBD1 (5 bases). The CDR3 totals 14 residues. Germline CDR1 is KGHSH and CDR2 is LQKENI. V lost 3 bases and J lost 7, with 10 bases in between. CDR3 bases: TGTGCCAGCTCACCGGACATTTCGAATTCACCCCTCCACTTT. Its protein is CASSPDISNSPLHF. The full variable domain, completed using reference TRBV18 and TRBJ1-6, is NAGVMQNPRHLVRRRGQEARLRCSPMKGHSHVYWYRQLPEEGLKFMVYLQKENIIDESGMPKERFSAEFPKEGPSILRIQQVVRGDSAAYFCASSPDISNSPLHFGNGTRLTVT.

The chain joins TRBV6-6 to TRBJ2-2; 8 bases match TRBD2. V shed 2 bases, J shed 4 bases, and the junction held 6 bases outside the gene matches. CDR1 is MNHNY and CDR2 is SVGAGI in the germline V gene (reference sequence). The CDR3 consists of 16 residues. The CDR3: CASSYTAGGGTGELFF. The DNA of the CDR3 is TGTGCCAGCAGTTACACGGCGGGGGGTGGCACCGGGGAGCTGTTTTTT.

The rearrangement uses TRBV27 and TRBJ2-7, with 10 bases identical to TRBD2. Germline values: CDR1 MNHEY, CDR2 SMNVEV (reference sequence). The ends lost 5 bases at V and 1 base at J; junction bases unmatched: 2. The CDR3 spans 14 residues. CDR3 sequence reads: CASSRTSGSYEQYV. The DNA for the CDR3 is TGTGCCAGCAGTAGGACTAGCGGTTCCTACGAGCAGTACGTC.

The genes are TRBV28 and TRBJ2-3; maybe TRBD2 (7 bases). CDR3 length: 14 amino acids. Germline lookup yields CDR1 MDHEN and CDR2 SYDVKM. V was shortened by 7 bases and J by 5 bases, with 16 bases between the two germline ends. The CDR3 nucleotides read TGTGCCAGCAACCCCCGGGGGGCGGGAGATACGCAGTATTTT. Residues: CASNPRGAGDTQYF. The whole variable domain, remainder taken from reference TRBV28 and TRBJ2-3, is DVKVTQSSRYLVKRTGEKVFLECVQDMDHENMFWYRQDPGLGLRLIYFSYDVKMKEKGDIPEGYSVSREKKERFSLILESASTNQTSMYLCASNPRGAGDTQYFGPGTRLTVL.

The V call is TRBV15, the J call TRBJ2-5, with 8 bases lining up with TRBD1. The V gene end was trimmed by 0 bases and the J gene end by 6 bases; junction bases not matched to a gene: 9. The CDR3 runs 16 residues. Germline CDR1 is LNHNV and CDR2 is YYDKDF (reference sequence). The CDR3 loop is CATSRELTGGVQTQYF. The CDR3 DNA is TGTGCCACCAGCAGAGAGCTTACAGGGGGTGTGCAGACCCAGTACTTC.

The J gene is TRBJ1-1, the V gene TRBV5-1; 7 bases are a match to TRBD1. The CDR3 is 12 residues long. Trimming cost V 4 bases and J 7 bases; bases outside gene matches: 4. Germline V lookup: CDR1 SGHRS, CDR2 YFSETQ. The DNA of the CDR3 is TGCGCCAGCAGCGTTACAGGGGATGAAGCTTTCTTT. Translated, it gives CASSVTGDEAFF.

The sample holds one count of this clone. This rearrangement joins TRBV3-1 (or the pseudogene TRBV3-2) to TRBJ1-5; no clear D gene. CDR3 size: 13 residues. V was cut by 0 bases and J by 7 bases, with 7 bases left in between. The germline CDR1 and CDR2 sequences are LGHDT and YNNKEL (reference sequence). This CDR3 reads CASSQDNSQPQHF. The CDR3 DNA reads as TGTGCCAGCAGCCAAGATAACAGCCAGCCCCAGCATTTT.

The chain employs TRBV12-3 or TRBV12-4 and TRBJ1-3; D is unresolved. Trimming cost V 1 base and J 11 bases, with 12 bases left between them. This CDR3 has 13 residues. CDR3 DNA sequence: TGTGCCAGCAGTTTAGAGAGGAAGAGCGCCATATATTTT. Translating gives CASSLERKSAIYF.

Only a few counts were recorded for this clone. Other DNA sequences in this specimen translate into the identical CDR3. J is TRBJ1-2 and V is TRBV3-1 (or the pseudogene TRBV3-2); 9 nucleotides agree with TRBD1. Germline V CDR1 and CDR2: LGHDT, YNNKEL (reference sequence). The trim removed 4 bases at V and 4 bases at J, leaving 7 bases unmatched. The CDR3 is 15 amino acids. The CDR3 DNA is TGTGCCAGCAGCCTTAGACAGGGGGTCGGCTATGGCTACACCTTC. It encodes CASSLRQGVGYGYTF.

The chain uses TRBV7-9 and TRBJ1-1; tentative D call: TRBD1 (5 bases). Trimming pared 4 bases from V and 6 bases from J, leaving 15 bases between. The length of the CDR3 is 14 residues. The V gene's germline CDR1 is SEHNR and CDR2 FQNEAQ (reference sequence). The CDR3 reads CASSSRGGSAEAFF. The CDR3 DNA sequence: TGTGCCAGCAGCTCCCGGGGGGGGAGCGCTGAAGCTTTCTTT.

The V call is TRBV30, the J call TRBJ2-3; 7 bases agree with TRBD2. V lost 5 bases to trimming and J lost 4 bases; unmatched junction nucleotides: 6. The CDR3 covers 13 residues. The germline V gene has CDR1 GTSNPN and CDR2 SVGIG (reference sequence). Written as DNA, the CDR3 is TGTGCCTGGGCTAATGGGGGGGCAGATACGCAGTATTTT. Its protein is CAWANGGADTQYF. The complete variable domain, with remaining parts taken from reference TRBV30 and TRBJ2-3, reads SQTIHQWPATLVQPVGSPLSLECTVEGTSNPNLYWYRQAAGRGLQLLFYSVGIGQISSEVPQNLSASRPQDRQFILSSKKLLLSDSGFYLCAWANGGADTQYFGPGTRLTVL.

This clone was detected only a few times. V and J are TRBV7-2 and TRBJ2-2; a weak D match, TRBD2 (6 bases). The germline V and J ends were trimmed by 3 bases and 7 bases, with 15 bases remaining between them. The CDR3 is made up of 15 amino acids. The germline V gene has CDR1 SGHTA and CDR2 FQGNSA. DNA for the CDR3: TGTGCCAGCAGCTTCCAGGGACTTCTTCTCGGGGAGCTGTTTTTT. Translating it yields CASSFQGLLLGELFF.

The chain uses TRBV2 and TRBJ2-3, with TRBD2 identical over 9 bases. Germline V lookup: CDR1 SNHLY, CDR2 FYNNEI. This CDR3 comprises 14 residues. V dropped 7 bases and J dropped 0; count of bases not matched to a gene: 2. This chain's CDR3 is CASKLAGSTDTQYF. The DNA of the CDR3 is TGTGCCAGCAAACTAGCGGGCAGCACAGATACGCAGTATTTT.

V and J are TRBV6-5 and TRBJ2-5; D is perhaps TRBD1 (6 bases). The V gene lost 8 bases and the J gene lost 5 bases, with 9 bases spanning the gap. The CDR3 is 11 residues long. Germline values: CDR1 MNHEY, CDR2 SVGAGI. The CDR3 sequence is CASSQGETQYF. As DNA, the CDR3 is TGTGCCAGCTCCCAGGGGGAGACCCAGTACTTC.

This chain joins TRBV19 and TRBJ2-5, with 8 bases that match TRBD1. The CDR3 is made up of 15 amino acids. Germline CDR1 reads LNHDA; CDR2 reads SQIVND (reference sequence). The V gene end was trimmed by 3 bases and the J gene end by 5 bases; junction bases not matched to a gene: 8. CDR3 loop: CASSMWGQVMETQYF. DNA for the CDR3: TGTGCCAGTAGTATGTGGGGACAGGTCATGGAGACCCAGTACTTC.

This clone was found a few times. V and J are TRBV7-8 and TRBJ1-1; possibly TRBD1 for D (5 bases). The V end was cut by 4 bases, the J end by 3 bases, with 21 bases between. The CDR3 contains 17 residues. Per the germline V gene, CDR1 is SGHVS and CDR2 is FQNEAQ. The chain's CDR3 is CASSSPIRVGGDTEAFF. CDR3 bases: TGTGCCAGCAGCTCTCCTATCAGAGTGGGGGGAGACACTGAAGCTTTCTTT.

V and J are TRBV5-6 and TRBJ2-2; 7 bases line up with TRBD2. Germline values: CDR1 SGHDT, CDR2 YYEEEE. This CDR3 spans 16 amino acids. Trimming took 3 bases from V and 2 from J; bases not matched to a gene: 7. Written as DNA, the CDR3 is TGTGCCAGCAGCTACTCGGGACTAACAAACACCGGGGAGCTGTTTTTT. Its translation: CASSYSGLTNTGELFF.

This clone occurred once. The chain recombines TRBV28 with TRBJ1-1, with D uncertain. This CDR3 spans 15 amino acids. Germline V gene sequence: CDR1 MDHEN, CDR2 SYDVKM. Trimming took 3 bases from V and 0 from J, leaving 11 bases between them. The CDR3 loop reads CASSLPVVMNTEAFF. CDR3 sequence (DNA): TGTGCCAGCAGTTTGCCGGTTGTTATGAACACTGAAGCTTTCTTT.

The genes are TRBV28 and TRBJ1-5; D gene unclear. The germline V and J ends were trimmed by 3 bases and 6 bases, with 15 bases remaining between them. The CDR3 is 15 amino acids. From germline, CDR1 is MDHEN and CDR2 SYDVKM. CDR3 in amino acids: CASSFQAWRGQPQHF. Written as DNA, the CDR3 is TGTGCCAGCAGTTTTCAAGCTTGGCGGGGTCAGCCCCAGCATTTT.